The rows below give T cell receptor beta chains drawn from one sample of a study of radiotherapy plus CTLA-4 blockade in lung cancer. Only in-frame clones appear in the TCRdb table, and some are missing; sequencing was by immunoSEQ multiplex PCR. The repertoire holds some 30,000 clones, with 60% to 85% as singletons. The specimen comprised peripheral blood, sampled from a patient treated with radiotherapy plus ipilimumab. These receptor sequences come from a human donor with non-small cell lung cancer that progressed on radiotherapy plus ipilimumab. Both conserved end residues are part of each CDR3.

j_gene: TRBJ1-1
v_gene: TRBV7-2
CDR3aa: CASSLVGTGNTEAFF

j_gene: TRBJ2-1
v_gene: TRBV2
CDR3aa: CASSLGGSSYNEQFF

j_gene: TRBJ2-2
v_gene: TRBV5-6
CDR3aa: CASNRGGGNTGELFF

j_gene: TRBJ1-6
v_gene: TRBV27
CDR3aa: CASSLTGFFHGSPLHF

j_gene: TRBJ2-1
v_gene: TRBV7-9
CDR3aa: CASSVGGGNEQFF

j_gene: TRBJ2-7
v_gene: TRBV27
CDR3aa: CASSPGGSSSYEQYF

j_gene: TRBJ2-1
v_gene: TRBV5-4
CDR3aa: CASSSLSGGARNEQFF

j_gene: TRBJ2-7
v_gene: TRBV7-2
CDR3aa: CASSLPLAGRQDLYEQYF

j_gene: TRBJ2-1
v_gene: TRBV28
CDR3aa: CASSSPAEVTYNEQFF

j_gene: TRBJ1-1
v_gene: TRBV13
CDR3aa: CASSLDRGRTEAFF

j_gene: TRBJ1-6
v_gene: TRBV19
CDR3aa: CASSPRQPNSPLHF

j_gene: TRBJ2-3
v_gene: TRBV7-9
CDR3aa: CASSYLAGGPFGTDTQYF

j_gene: TRBJ1-4
v_gene: TRBV2
CDR3aa: CASSLQGLSEKLFF

j_gene: TRBJ2-7
v_gene: TRBV5-5
CDR3aa: CASSPSYEQYF

j_gene: TRBJ1-3
v_gene: TRBV28
CDR3aa: CASSFGAGSVDTIYF

j_gene: TRBJ2-7
v_gene: TRBV7-2
CDR3aa: CASSPLPYEQYF

j_gene: TRBJ2-2
v_gene: TRBV4-3
CDR3aa: CASSQKNSGAGELFF

j_gene: TRBJ2-3
v_gene: TRBV10-2
CDR3aa: CASSVLASTDTQYF

j_gene: TRBJ1-6
v_gene: TRBV5-5
CDR3aa: CASSLAGGTAINSPLHF

j_gene: TRBJ2-2
v_gene: TRBV6-5
CDR3aa: CASSRLGSGELFF

j_gene: TRBJ2-1
v_gene: TRBV11-1
CDR3aa: CASSLGTLGTYNEQFF

j_gene: TRBJ1-5
v_gene: TRBV10-3
CDR3aa: CAISESGQVNQPQHF

j_gene: TRBJ2-1
v_gene: TRBV5-1
CDR3aa: CASSSPGGRGDEQFF

j_gene: TRBJ2-3
v_gene: TRBV5-6
CDR3aa: CASSPGAGAGTDTQYF

j_gene: TRBJ2-4
v_gene: TRBV4-1
CDR3aa: CASSQGPATGAKNIQYF

j_gene: TRBJ1-3
v_gene: TRBV18
CDR3aa: CAGKTGGSGNTIYF

j_gene: TRBJ1-1
v_gene: TRBV27
CDR3aa: CASSLYTDGTEAFF

j_gene: TRBJ2-1
v_gene: TRBV6-5
CDR3aa: CASSYIRRGLNNEQFF

j_gene: TRBJ2-5
v_gene: TRBV7-2
CDR3aa: CASSSTSGGETQYF

j_gene: TRBJ1-5
v_gene: TRBV9
CDR3aa: CASSVDWGANQPQHF

j_gene: TRBJ1-2
v_gene: TRBV29-1
CDR3aa: CLYGGGLLSGYTF

j_gene: TRBJ1-1
v_gene: TRBV7-9
CDR3aa: CASSLGTANTEAFF

j_gene: TRBJ2-2
v_gene: TRBV9
CDR3aa: CASSPHGENTGELFF

j_gene: TRBJ1-1
v_gene: TRBV11-3
CDR3aa: CASSSHQNTEAFF

j_gene: TRBJ2-7
v_gene: TRBV6-5
CDR3aa: CASSYGQAGYEQYF

j_gene: TRBJ1-3
v_gene: TRBV7-8
CDR3aa: CASSLGNTIYF

j_gene: TRBJ2-3
v_gene: TRBV6-5
CDR3aa: CASSPTSSSTDTQYF

j_gene: TRBJ2-2
v_gene: TRBV5-1
CDR3aa: CASSLAHPDTGELFF

j_gene: TRBJ2-7
v_gene: TRBV5-1
CDR3aa: CASSSLQGDSYEQYF

j_gene: TRBJ1-1
v_gene: TRBV29-1
CDR3aa: CSFRTGQNTEAFF

j_gene: TRBJ2-3
v_gene: TRBV27
CDR3aa: CASSSTGTSLTTQYF

j_gene: TRBJ2-7
v_gene: TRBV7-2
CDR3aa: CASNQLPWDSSGNFYEQYF

j_gene: TRBJ2-1
v_gene: TRBV7-9
CDR3aa: CASNRGSSYNEQFF

j_gene: TRBJ1-2
v_gene: TRBV28
CDR3aa: CASSLLTGQIYGYTF

j_gene: TRBJ1-2
v_gene: TRBV6-6
CDR3aa: CASSYYQANYGYTF

j_gene: -
v_gene: TRBV2
CDR3aa: CASSASLGEWYEQYF

j_gene: TRBJ2-3
v_gene: TRBV6-1
CDR3aa: CASSVNPADTQYF

j_gene: TRBJ2-7
v_gene: TRBV19
CDR3aa: CATSRTGESYEQYF

j_gene: TRBJ2-1
v_gene: TRBV4-1
CDR3aa: CASSQLGSEQFF

j_gene: TRBJ1-3
v_gene: TRBV28
CDR3aa: CASTPGYRSGNTIYF

j_gene: TRBJ2-1
v_gene: TRBV5-1
CDR3aa: CASQESRRGDEQFF

j_gene: TRBJ2-7
v_gene: TRBV19
CDR3aa: CASSIGWTGYEQYF

j_gene: TRBJ1-4
v_gene: TRBV4-3
CDR3aa: CASSQRFGWGTATNEKLFF

j_gene: TRBJ1-5
v_gene: TRBV6-4
CDR3aa: CASSDSGADNQPQHF